This TCR beta chain stems from a study of neurological immune-mediated disorders. General study findings and limits: None of the CDR3 amino acid sequences found in expanded clones was shared across subjects. This suggests that the TCR-beta repertoires were private in all groups. In HTLV-1-associated myelopathy, TCR clonal expansion was greatest, whereas multiple sclerosis had the least, falling below healthy controls.

The cDNA came from 5'RACE, which used 10-nucleotide random UMIs. From the 5' RACE reads, TCRdb called clonotypes with MiXCR, one entry per CDR3 protein. The sample lists tens of thousands of distinct CDR3 sequences; about a tenth were seen once. Indicated time point: longitudinal time-point 1 (baseline). Where libraries were unsorted, they were derived from 2 million PBMCs stored at -80 degrees C. In its sample, this clonotype was seen many times. Its antigen is as yet unknown. Germline V gene sequence: CDR1 SGHTA, CDR2 FQGNSA. The V and J ends lost 7 bases and 6 bases respectively, with 17 bases between them. The length of the CDR3 is 14 residues.

This clonotype originated in a man under 40 in good health. The rearrangement joins TRBV7-2 to TRBJ2-3; D may be TRBD1 (7 bases). The specimen was PBMCs. The CDR3 DNA follows: TGTGCCAGCACCCAGGGGGGACGGACGGATACGCAGTATTTT. This gives the protein CASTQGGRTDTQYF.